This T cell receptor beta chain stems from a study of OX40 agonist ivuxolimab in advanced cancers. Study-wide results and caveats: At 0.1 to 3.0 mg/kg and by week 6, clonal expansion occurred in CD4+ and CD8+ blood T cells. On average, CD8+ T cells showed a greater number of expanded clones than CD4+.

Some clones are missing from TCRdb's copy, which holds only in-frame ones; the method was immunoSEQ multiplex PCR. The sample has roughly 67,000 clones; roughly 90% are singletons. On this clone: The target antigen is unknown.

On cycle 4 day 1 and cycle 7 day 1, as well as at baseline, blood was sampled. The germline V gene has CDR1 LNHDA and CDR2 SQIVND (reference sequence). The J segment lost 2 bases and the V segment lost 10 bases, leaving 2 bases of the junction unmatched. This CDR3 has 14 amino acids. The TCR originated in an adult with an advanced solid tumor such as melanoma, head and neck, liver or kidney cancer. Sequencing used CD4+ or CD8+ T cells sorted from blood, obtained in a trial of the OX40 agonist ivuxolimab. This sequence joins TRBV19 and TRBJ2-6; 10 positions agree with TRBD1. CDR3 coding DNA: TGTGCCACAGGACAGGGGGCTGGGGCCAACGTCCTGACTTTC. It yields the protein CATGQGAGANVLTF.